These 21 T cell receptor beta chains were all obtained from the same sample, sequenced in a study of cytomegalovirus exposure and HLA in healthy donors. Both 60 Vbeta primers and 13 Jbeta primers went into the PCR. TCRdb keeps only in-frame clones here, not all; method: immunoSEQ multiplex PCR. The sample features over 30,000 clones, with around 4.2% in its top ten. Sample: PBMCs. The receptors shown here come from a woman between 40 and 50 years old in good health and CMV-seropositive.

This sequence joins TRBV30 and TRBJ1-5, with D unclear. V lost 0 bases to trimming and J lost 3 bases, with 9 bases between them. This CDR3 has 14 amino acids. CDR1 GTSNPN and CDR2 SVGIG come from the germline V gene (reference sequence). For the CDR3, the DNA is TGTGCCTGGAGTGTCGGGATCAACAATCAGCCCCAGCATTTT. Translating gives CAWSVGINNQPQHF.

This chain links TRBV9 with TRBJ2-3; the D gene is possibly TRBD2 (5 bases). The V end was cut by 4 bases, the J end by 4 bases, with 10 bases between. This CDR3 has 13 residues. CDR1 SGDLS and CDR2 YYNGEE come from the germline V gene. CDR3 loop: CASSPLEADTQYF. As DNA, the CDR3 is TGTGCCAGCAGCCCACTGGAGGCAGATACGCAGTATTTT.

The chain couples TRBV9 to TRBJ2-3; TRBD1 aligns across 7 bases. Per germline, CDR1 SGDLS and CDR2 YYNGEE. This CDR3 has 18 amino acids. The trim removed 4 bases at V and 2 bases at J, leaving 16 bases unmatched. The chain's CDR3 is CASSTKLQGIGPTDTQYF. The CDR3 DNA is TGTGCCAGCAGCACTAAATTACAGGGGATCGGCCCCACAGATACGCAGTATTTT.

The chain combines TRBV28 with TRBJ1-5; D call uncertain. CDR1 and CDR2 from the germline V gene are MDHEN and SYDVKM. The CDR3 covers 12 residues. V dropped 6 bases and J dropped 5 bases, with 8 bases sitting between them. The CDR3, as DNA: TGTGCCAGCAGCCTAAGAGATCAGCCCCAGCATTTT. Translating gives CASSLRDQPQHF. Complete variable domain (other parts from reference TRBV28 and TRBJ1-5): DVKVTQSSRYLVKRTGEKVFLECVQDMDHENMFWYRQDPGLGLRLIYFSYDVKMKEKGDIPEGYSVSREKKERFSLILESASTNQTSMYLCASSLRDQPQHFGDGTRLSIL.

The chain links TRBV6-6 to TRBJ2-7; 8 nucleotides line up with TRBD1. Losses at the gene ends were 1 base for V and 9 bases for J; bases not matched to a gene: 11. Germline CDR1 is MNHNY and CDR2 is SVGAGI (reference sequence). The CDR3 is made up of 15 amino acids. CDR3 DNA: TGTGCCAGCAGTTACTGGCCCGGACAGGGCCACGGGCAGTACTTC. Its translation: CASSYWPGQGHGQYF.

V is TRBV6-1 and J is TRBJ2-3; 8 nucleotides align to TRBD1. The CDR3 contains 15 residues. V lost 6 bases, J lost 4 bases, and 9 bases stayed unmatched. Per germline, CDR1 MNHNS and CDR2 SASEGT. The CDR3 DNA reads TGTGCCAGCAGCACCGGGACAGGAGCGTCAGATACGCAGTATTTT. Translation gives CASSTGTGASDTQYF.

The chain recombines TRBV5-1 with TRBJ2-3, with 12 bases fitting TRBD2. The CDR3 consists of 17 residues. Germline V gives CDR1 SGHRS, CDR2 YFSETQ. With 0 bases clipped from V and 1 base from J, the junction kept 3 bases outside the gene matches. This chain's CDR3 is CASSLAASGGGTDTQYF. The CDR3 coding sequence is TGCGCCAGCAGCTTGGCGGCTAGCGGGGGGGGCACAGATACGCAGTATTTT. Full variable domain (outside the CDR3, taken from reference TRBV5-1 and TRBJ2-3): KAGVTQTPRYLIKTRGQQVTLSCSPISGHRSVSWYQQTPGQGLQFLFEYFSETQRNKGNFPGRFSGRQFSNSRSEMNVSTLELGDSALYLCASSLAASGGGTDTQYFGPGTRLTVL.

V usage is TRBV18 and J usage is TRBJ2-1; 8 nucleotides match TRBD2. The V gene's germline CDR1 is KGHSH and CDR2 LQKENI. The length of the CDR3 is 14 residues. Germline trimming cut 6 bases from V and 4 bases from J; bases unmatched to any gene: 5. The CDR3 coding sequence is TGTGCCAGCTCTCCGGCGGGAGGTTACAATGAGCAGTTCTTC. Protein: CASSPAGGYNEQFF.

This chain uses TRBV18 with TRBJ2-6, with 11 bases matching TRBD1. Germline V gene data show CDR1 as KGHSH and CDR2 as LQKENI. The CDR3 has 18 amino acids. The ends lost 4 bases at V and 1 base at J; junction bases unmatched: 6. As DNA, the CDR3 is TGTGCCAGCTCACTCGGACAGGGGGCAGGTTCTGGGGCCAACGTCCTGACTTTC. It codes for CASSLGQGAGSGANVLTF.

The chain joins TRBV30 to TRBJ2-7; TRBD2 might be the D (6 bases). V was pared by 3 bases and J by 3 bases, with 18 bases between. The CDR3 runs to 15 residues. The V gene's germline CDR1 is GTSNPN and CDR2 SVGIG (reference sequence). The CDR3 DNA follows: TGTGCCTGGAGGGGACTCCACGGGAGAGTCTACGAGCAGTACTTC. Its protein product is CAWRGLHGRVYEQYF.

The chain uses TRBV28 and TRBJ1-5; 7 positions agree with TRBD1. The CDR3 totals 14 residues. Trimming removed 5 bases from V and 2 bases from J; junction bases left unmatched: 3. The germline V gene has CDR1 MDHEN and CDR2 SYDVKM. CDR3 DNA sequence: TGTGCCAGCAGTAAAACAGGGGGCAATCAGCCCCAGCATTTT. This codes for CASSKTGGNQPQHF. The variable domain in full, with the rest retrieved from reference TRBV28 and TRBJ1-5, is DVKVTQSSRYLVKRTGEKVFLECVQDMDHENMFWYRQDPGLGLRLIYFSYDVKMKEKGDIPEGYSVSREKKERFSLILESASTNQTSMYLCASSKTGGNQPQHFGDGTRLSIL.

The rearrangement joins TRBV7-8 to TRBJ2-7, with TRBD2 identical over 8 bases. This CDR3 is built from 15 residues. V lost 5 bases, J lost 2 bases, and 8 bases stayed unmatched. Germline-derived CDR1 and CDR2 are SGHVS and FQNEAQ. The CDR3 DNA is TGTGCCAGCAGCAGAATTAGCGGGGCGACCTACGAGCAGTACTTC. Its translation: CASSRISGATYEQYF. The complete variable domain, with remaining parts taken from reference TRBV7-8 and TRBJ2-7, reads GAGVSQSPRYKVAKRGQDVALRCDPISGHVSLFWYQQALGQGPEFLTYFQNEAQLDKSGLPSDRFFAERPEGSVSTLKIQRTQQEDSAVYLCASSRISGATYEQYFGPGTRLTVT.

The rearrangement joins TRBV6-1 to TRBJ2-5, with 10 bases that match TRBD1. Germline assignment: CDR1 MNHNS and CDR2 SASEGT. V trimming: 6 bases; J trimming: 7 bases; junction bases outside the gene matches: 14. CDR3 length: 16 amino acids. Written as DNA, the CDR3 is TGTGCCAGCAGGGAACCGGGACAGGGGCGTCGGGGGACCCAGTACTTC. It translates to CASREPGQGRRGTQYF.

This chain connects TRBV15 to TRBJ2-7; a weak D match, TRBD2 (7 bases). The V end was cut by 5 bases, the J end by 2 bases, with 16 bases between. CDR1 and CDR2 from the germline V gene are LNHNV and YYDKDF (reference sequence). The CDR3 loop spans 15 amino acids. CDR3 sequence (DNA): TGTGCCACCAGCTCCCGGGGGGCCAACACCTACGAGCAGTACTTC. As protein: CATSSRGANTYEQYF.

Here the CDR3 DNA reads TGTGCCAGCAGTGACAGGGGTGGTGAAAAACTGTTTTTT. Its protein is CASSDRGGEKLFF. This chain joins TRBV6-6 and TRBJ1-4; 8 bases are a match to TRBD1. Germline CDR1 MNHNY, CDR2 SVGAGI (reference sequence). With V trimmed by 5 bases and J by 7 bases, 3 bases remained unmatched. The CDR3 is 13 residues long.

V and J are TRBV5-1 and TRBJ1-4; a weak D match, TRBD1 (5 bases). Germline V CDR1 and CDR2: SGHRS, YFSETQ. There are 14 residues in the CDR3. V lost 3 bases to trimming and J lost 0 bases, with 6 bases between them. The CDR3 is CASSSDTTNEKLFF. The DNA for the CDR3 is TGCGCCAGCAGCTCGGACACAACTAATGAAAAACTGTTTTTT.

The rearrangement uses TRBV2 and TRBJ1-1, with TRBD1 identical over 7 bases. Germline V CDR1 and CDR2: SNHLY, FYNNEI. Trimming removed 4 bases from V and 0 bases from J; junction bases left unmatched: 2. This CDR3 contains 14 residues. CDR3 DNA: TGTGCCAGCAGTGCAGGGGGAATGAACACTGAAGCTTTCTTT. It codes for CASSAGGMNTEAFF.

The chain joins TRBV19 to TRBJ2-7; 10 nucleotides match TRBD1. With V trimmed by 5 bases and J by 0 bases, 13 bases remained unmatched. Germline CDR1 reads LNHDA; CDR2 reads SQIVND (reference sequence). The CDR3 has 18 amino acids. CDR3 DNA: TGTGCCAGTAGTCAGTGGGGACAGGGGCGTCTAGGCTCCTACGAGCAGTACTTC. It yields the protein CASSQWGQGRLGSYEQYF. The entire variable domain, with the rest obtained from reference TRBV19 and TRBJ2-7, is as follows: DGGITQSPKYLFRKEGQNVTLSCEQNLNHDAMYWYRQDPGQGLRLIYYSQIVNDFQKGDIAEGYSVSREKKESFPLTVTSAQKNPTAFYLCASSQWGQGRLGSYEQYFGPGTRLTVT.

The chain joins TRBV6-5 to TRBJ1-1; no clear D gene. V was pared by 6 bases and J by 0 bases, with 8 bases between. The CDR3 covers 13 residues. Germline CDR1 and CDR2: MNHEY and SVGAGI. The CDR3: CASRWSMNTEAFF. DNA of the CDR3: TGTGCCAGCAGGTGGAGCATGAACACTGAAGCTTTCTTT.

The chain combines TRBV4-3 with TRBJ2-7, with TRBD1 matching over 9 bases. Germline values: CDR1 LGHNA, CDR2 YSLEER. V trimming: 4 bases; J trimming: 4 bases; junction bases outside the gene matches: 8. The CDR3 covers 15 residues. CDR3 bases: TGCGCCAGCAGCCTTCTGGGGACAGGGCGTTACGAGCAGTACTTC. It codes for CASSLLGTGRYEQYF.

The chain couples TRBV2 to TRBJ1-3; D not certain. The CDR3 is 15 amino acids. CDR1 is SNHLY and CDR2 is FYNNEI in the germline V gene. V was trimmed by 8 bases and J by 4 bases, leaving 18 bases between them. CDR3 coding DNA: TGTGCCAGCCACGACGGGGTTGGTAGGGGAAACACCATATATTTT. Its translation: CASHDGVGRGNTIYF.